The rows below give T cell receptor beta chains drawn from one sample of a study of beta chain features in type 1 diabetes. Measured with immunoSEQ multiplex PCR; TCRdb has only the in-frame clones, and not every one. This table has hundreds of thousands of clones, 11% to 15% appearing once. Specimen: naive CD4+ T cells from blood. Receptors originate from a man younger than 35 with type 1 diabetes. Both conserved end residues are trimmed from each CDR3.

TRBV29-1,TRBJ1-1,STSQGPTEAF
TRBV4-3,TRBJ1-1,ASSQDSNGGGRNTEAF
TRBV4-3,TRBJ2-4,ASSQEWGDVAKNIQY
TRBV7-3,TRBJ1-5,ASSLDRGQPQH
TRBV11-1,TRBJ2-7,ASSLGTGFNEQY
TRBV30,TRBJ2-3,AWSDLFRDTQY
TRBV18,TRBJ1-2,ASLSPNYGYT
TRBV5-6,TRBJ1-4,ASSLAELRKLF
TRBV25-1,TRBJ2-6,ASSGRDRGLYGANVLT
TRBV13,TRBJ2-1,ASSFFGQAYNEQF
TRBV29-1,TRBJ2-1,SVEGHRGAGGNEQF
TRBV10-1,TRBJ2-5,ASSEWVAGVETQY
TRBV30,TRBJ2-3,AWSLAPDSLATDTQY
TRBV25-1,TRBJ2-3,ASSERKSTDTQY
TRBV20-1,TRBJ1-6,SARSITLH
TRBV4-3,TRBJ1-2,ASSQGPGSAGSNYGYT
TRBV10-2,TRBJ2-5,ASREPGWGQETQY
TRBV27,TRBJ2-2,ASSLKPGGGTGELF
TRBV5-1,TRBJ2-5,ASSPLLGTMNREY
TRBV9,TRBJ2-4,ASSVTSGQSKNIQY
TRBV7-6,TRBJ2-5,ASSPTSGGHRQETQY
TRBV5-6,TRBJ2-1,ARAFARFEQF
TRBV2,TRBJ2-3,ASSDLGTYTDTQY
TRBV27,TRBJ1-1,ASVPMGQGSTEAF
TRBV2,TRBJ2-4,ASRNLAKNIQY
TRBV11-2,TRBJ2-7,ASSFALTEQY
TRBV7-9,TRBJ1-5,ASSPSGDQPQH
TRBV25-1,TRBJ2-3,ASSEFTDTQY
TRBV9,TRBJ2-3,ASSPRFSGRGWDTQY
TRBV11-2,TRBJ2-3,ASSSRDRGTDTQY
TRBV18,TRBJ2-7,ASSPTGQEEQY
TRBV7-2,TRBJ2-5,ASSPGPAGKETQY
TRBV7-2,TRBJ2-5,ASSSATGVETQY
TRBV19,TRBJ1-6,ASSGTFNSPLH
TRBV5-6,TRBJ1-5,ASSRRGQGLSNQPQH
TRBV2,TRBJ2-1,ASSEAVLFGGQDNEQF
TRBV9,TRBJ2-1,ASSVDLQSLANNEQF
TRBV30,TRBJ1-1,AWKEWHRWTEAF
TRBV9,TRBJ1-4,ASSSRRTNEKLF
TRBV30,TRBJ1-3,AWTQASGNTIY
TRBV4-1,TRBJ2-7,ASSQVGYEQY
TRBV30,TRBJ2-1,AWPGHPAGQF
TRBV2,TRBJ2-5,ASSEARQGETQY
TRBV7-2,TRBJ1-2,ASSSGQGLGYT
TRBV2,TRBJ1-1,ASSGGRRTEAF
TRBV14,TRBJ2-5,ASSQDLGETQY
TRBV7-6,TRBJ2-7,ASSLNYEQY
TRBV2,TRBJ1-5,ASRQGTINQPQH
TRBV14,TRBJ2-2,ASSQGRRGGELF
TRBV9,TRBJ2-3,ASSVQLFGTDTQY